This TCR beta chain derives from a study of cytomegalovirus exposure and HLA in healthy donors. Overall study context: Earlier findings included about 120 million unique TCR beta sequences obtained from 150 million to 200 million T cells.

V trimming: 5 bases; J trimming: 4 bases; junction bases outside the gene matches: 7. The CDR3 has 15 amino acids. Germline values: CDR1 SNHLY, CDR2 FYNNEI. General study points: The study found most TCR sequences rare, yet found some public TCRs in many donors. Productive rates of about 90% or about 30% were seen for most TCR beta V segments in an earlier analysis. Analysis was carried out at a later point, and it linked a missense DCLRE1C variant to TCR beta V- and J-gene trimming.

The PCR contained 60 Vbeta and 13 Jbeta primers. TCRdb's copy holds only in-frame clones and misses some; the assay was immunoSEQ multiplex PCR. The sample holds 100,000 or so clones, roughly four fifths seen once. Notes on this clone: Its antigen is unidentified.

The sequenced material came from PBMCs. The sequence was obtained from a male donor in good health and CMV-seropositive. This chain uses TRBV2 with TRBJ1-5; 8 bases fit TRBD1. The CDR3 nucleotides are TGTGCCAGCAGTAGGACAGGGATTTTGAATCAGCCCCAGCATTTT. Encoded protein: CASSRTGILNQPQHF.